This TCR beta chain came from a study of T cells in localized non-small cell lung cancer. Overall study findings and caveats: Adjacent lung tissue had a median about 58 of the top 100 clones found in the tumor. Of the tissues analyzed, uninvolved adjacent lung showed maximal T cell clonality, greater than tumor. Prolonged overall survival went with higher T cell density in the blood. The study sequenced only one region of the tumor. As a result, intratumor heterogeneity could not be excluded and remains possible.

Trimming took off 6 bases at V and 3 bases at J, with 14 bases between the two ends. The germline CDR1 and CDR2 sequences are MNHGY and SAAAGT. This CDR3 has 14 amino acids. Method: immunoSEQ multiplex PCR; TCRdb's copy keeps in-frame clones and lacks some. The table shows fewer than 5,000 clones, with approximately 28% occurring only once. Of note for this clone: Its target is not known.

V is TRBV6-8 and J is TRBJ1-1, with D perhaps matching TRBD1 (5 bases). This clonotype was obtained from a man between 40 and 70 years old with stage III squamous cell lung carcinoma. The sequencing here drew on lung tumor tissue, taken before any cancer treatment. CDR3 protein: CASSPRQKHTEAFF. In DNA, the CDR3 is TGTGCCAGCAGCCCAAGACAGAAGCACACTGAAGCTTTCTTT.